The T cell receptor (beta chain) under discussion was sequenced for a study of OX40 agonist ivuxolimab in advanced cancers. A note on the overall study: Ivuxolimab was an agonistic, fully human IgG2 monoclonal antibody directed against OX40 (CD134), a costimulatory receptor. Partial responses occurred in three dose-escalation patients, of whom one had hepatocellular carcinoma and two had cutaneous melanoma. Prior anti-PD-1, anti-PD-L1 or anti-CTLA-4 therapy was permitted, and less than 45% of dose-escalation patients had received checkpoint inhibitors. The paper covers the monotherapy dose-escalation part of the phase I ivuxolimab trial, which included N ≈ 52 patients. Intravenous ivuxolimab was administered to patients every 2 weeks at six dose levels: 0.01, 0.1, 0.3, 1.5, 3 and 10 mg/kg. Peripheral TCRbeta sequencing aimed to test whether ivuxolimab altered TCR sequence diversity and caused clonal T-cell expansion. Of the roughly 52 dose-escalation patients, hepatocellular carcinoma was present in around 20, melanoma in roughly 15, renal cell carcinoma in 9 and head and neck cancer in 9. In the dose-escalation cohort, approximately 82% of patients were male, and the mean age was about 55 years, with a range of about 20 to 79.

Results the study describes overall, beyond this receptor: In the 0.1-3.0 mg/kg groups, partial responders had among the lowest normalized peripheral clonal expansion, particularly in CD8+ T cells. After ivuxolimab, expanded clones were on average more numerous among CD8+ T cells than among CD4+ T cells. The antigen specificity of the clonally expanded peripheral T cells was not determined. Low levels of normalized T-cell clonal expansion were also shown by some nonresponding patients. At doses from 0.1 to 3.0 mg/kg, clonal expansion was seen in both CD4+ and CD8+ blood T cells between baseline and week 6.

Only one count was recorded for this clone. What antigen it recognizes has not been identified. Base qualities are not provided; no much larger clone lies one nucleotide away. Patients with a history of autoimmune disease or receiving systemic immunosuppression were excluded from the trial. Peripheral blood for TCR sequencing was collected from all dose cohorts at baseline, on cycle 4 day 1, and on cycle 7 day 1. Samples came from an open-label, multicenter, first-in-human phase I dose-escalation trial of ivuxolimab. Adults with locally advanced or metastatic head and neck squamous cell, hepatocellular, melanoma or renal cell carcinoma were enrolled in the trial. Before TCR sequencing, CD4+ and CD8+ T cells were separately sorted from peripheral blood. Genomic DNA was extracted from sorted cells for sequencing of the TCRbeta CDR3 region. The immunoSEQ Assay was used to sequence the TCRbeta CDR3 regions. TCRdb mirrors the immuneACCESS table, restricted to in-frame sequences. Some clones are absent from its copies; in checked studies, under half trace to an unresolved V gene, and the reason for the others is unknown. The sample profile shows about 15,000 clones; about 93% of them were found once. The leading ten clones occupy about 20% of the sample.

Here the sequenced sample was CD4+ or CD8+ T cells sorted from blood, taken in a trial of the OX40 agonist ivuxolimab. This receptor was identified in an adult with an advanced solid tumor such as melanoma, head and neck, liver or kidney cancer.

The CDR3 protein is CSVEGGQTYEQYF. The nucleotide sequence reads TGCAGCGTTGAGGGAGGACAGACCTACGAGCAGTACTTC. The sequence joins TRBV29-1 to TRBJ2-7; the D call could be TRBD1 or TRBD2, with each sharing 6 bases. A distance of 11 bases separates the germline ends of V and J, which lose 3 bases and 2 bases respectively. CDR1 SQVTM and CDR2 ANQGSEA are derived from the germline V gene. The CDR3 sequence holds 13 residues, the cysteine and phenylalanine included. Only CDR3 DNA is held: 39 bases, read in frame from base 1.